The entry below describes one T cell receptor beta chain. What it recognizes is unknown. This sample was included in a study of shared clonotypes between healthy human individuals. About the research overall: Those who served as donors were two women and three men between the ages of 18 and 49. Overall study results and limits: Generally, naive subsets (rather than memory subsets) showed larger estimated richness. Although depth was large, rarefaction showed that sequencing of the sorted subsets was incomplete.

Clones were read by immunoSEQ multiplex PCR, and TCRdb kept only the in-frame ones, dropping some. The profile covers more than 2,000,000 clones, with 90% to 95% appearing a single time and about 0.41% taken by the ten largest. This CDR3 spans 13 amino acids. The germline V and J ends were trimmed by 4 bases and 1 base, with 6 bases remaining between them. The germline gives CDR1 LNHDA, CDR2 SQIVND (reference sequence). This TCR came from a man aged 18 to 35 in good health. Some clones in this sample may be carry-over from other donors' samples. Sequences were obtained from naive CD4+ T cells from PBMCs. Subset here: CD45RA+ positively selected. This chain joins TRBV19 and TRBJ2-3; D is possibly TRBD1 (5 bases). CDR3 in amino acids: CASSKQGTDTQYF. CDR3 DNA: TGTGCCAGTAGTAAACAGGGCACAGATACGCAGTATTTT. Drawing the rest from reference TRBV19 and TRBJ2-3, the complete variable domain is DGGITQSPKYLFRKEGQNVTLSCEQNLNHDAMYWYRQDPGQGLRLIYYSQIVNDFQKGDIAEGYSVSREKKESFPLTVTSAQKNPTAFYLCASSKQGTDTQYFGPGTRLTVL.